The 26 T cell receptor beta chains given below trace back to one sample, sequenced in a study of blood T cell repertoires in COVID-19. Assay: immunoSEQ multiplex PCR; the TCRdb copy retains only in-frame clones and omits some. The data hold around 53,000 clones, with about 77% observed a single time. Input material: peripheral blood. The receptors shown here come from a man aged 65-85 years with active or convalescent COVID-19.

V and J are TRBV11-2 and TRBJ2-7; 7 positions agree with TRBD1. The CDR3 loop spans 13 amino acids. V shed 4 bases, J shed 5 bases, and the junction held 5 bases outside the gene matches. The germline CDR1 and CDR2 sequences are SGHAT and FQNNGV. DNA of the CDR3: TGTGCCAGCAGCTCCGACAGGGTGGACGAGCAGTACTTC. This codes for CASSSDRVDEQYF.

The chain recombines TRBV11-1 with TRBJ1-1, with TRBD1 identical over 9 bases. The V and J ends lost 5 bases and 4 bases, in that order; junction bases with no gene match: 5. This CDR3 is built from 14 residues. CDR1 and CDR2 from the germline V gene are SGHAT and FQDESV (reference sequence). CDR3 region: CASSAGQGITEAFF. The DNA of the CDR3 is TGTGCCAGCAGCGCCGGACAGGGGATCACTGAAGCTTTCTTT.

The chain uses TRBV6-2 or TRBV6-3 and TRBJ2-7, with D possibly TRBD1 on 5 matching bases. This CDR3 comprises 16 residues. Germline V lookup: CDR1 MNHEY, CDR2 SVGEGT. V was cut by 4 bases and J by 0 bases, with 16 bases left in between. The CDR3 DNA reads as TGTGCCAGCAGTTCCGGACATCGAAGGAGCTCCTACGAGCAGTACTTC. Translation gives CASSSGHRRSSYEQYF.

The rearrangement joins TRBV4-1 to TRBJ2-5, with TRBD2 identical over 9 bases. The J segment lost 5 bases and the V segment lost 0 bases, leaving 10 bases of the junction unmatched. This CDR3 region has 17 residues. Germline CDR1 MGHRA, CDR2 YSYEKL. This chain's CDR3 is CASSQDRGAGGGETQYF. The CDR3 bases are TGCGCCAGCAGCCAAGATCGTGGAGCGGGAGGTGGGGAGACCCAGTACTTC.

The CDR3 reads CASSLVRGNTDTQYF. CDR3 DNA: TGTGCCAGCAGCTTGGTTCGGGGGAACACAGATACGCAGTATTTT. The rearrangement uses TRBV5-6 and TRBJ2-3, with D possibly matching TRBD2 (6 bases). The CDR3 extends over 15 amino acids. From germline, CDR1 is SGHDT and CDR2 YYEEEE. V shed 0 bases and J shed 2 bases, with 10 bases lying between them.

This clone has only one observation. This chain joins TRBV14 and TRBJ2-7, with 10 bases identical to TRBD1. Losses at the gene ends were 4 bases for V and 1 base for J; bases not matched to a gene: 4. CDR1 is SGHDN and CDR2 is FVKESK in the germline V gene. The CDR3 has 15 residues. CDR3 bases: TGTGCCAGCAGCCTCCGGGACAGGGGATCCTACGAGCAGTACTTC. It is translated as CASSLRDRGSYEQYF.

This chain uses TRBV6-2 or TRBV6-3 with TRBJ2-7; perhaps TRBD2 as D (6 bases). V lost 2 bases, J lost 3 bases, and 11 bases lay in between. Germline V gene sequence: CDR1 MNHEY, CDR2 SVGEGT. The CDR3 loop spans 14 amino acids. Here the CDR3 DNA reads TGTGCCAGCAGTTACGCGGGGAGATACTACGAGCAGTACTTC. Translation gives CASSYAGRYYEQYF.

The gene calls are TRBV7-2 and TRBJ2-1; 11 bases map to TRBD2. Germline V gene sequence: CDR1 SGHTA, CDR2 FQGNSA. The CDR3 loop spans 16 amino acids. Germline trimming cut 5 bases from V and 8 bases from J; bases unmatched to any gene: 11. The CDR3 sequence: CASSPQTSGVRHEQFF. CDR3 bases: TGTGCCAGCAGCCCTCAGACTAGCGGGGTCCGGCATGAGCAGTTCTTC.

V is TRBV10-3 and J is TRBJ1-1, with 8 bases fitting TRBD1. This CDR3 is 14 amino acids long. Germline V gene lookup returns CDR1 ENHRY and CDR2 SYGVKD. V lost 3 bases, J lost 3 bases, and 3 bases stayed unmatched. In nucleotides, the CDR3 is TGTGCCATCAGTGACAGGGGGCCCGACACTGAAGCTTTCTTT. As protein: CAISDRGPDTEAFF.

This CDR3 reads CASSVGQAHSPLHF. The DNA of the CDR3 is TGTGCCAGCAGCGTGGGACAGGCCCATTCACCCCTCCACTTT. The chain links TRBV9 to TRBJ1-6; 8 bases are shared with TRBD1. The CDR3 contains 14 residues. V dropped 2 bases and J dropped 8; count of bases not matched to a gene: 3. Germline assignment: CDR1 SGDLS and CDR2 YYNGEE.

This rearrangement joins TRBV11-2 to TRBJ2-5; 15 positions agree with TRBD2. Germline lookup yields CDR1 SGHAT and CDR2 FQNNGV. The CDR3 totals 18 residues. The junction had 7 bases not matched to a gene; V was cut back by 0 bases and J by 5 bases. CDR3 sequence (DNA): TGTGCCAGCAGCTTAGACCCGGGGACTAGCGGGAGGTTGGAGACCCAGTACTTC. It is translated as CASSLDPGTSGRLETQYF.

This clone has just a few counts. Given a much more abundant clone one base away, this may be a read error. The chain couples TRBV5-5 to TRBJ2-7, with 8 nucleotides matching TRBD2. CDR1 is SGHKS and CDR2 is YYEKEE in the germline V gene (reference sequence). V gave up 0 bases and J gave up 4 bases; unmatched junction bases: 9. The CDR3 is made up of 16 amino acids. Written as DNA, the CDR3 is TGTGCCAGCAGCTTGGCCGATCCGGGGGGGCAGTACGAGCAGTACTTC. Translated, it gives CASSLADPGGQYEQYF.

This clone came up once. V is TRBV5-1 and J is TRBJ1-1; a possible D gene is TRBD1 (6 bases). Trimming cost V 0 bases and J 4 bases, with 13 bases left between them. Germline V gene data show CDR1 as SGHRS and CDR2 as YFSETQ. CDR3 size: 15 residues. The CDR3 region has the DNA TGCGCCAGCAGCTTGGGTTCAGGGGTAGGCACTGAAGCTTTCTTT. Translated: CASSLGSGVGTEAFF. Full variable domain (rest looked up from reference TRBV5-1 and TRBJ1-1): KAGVTQTPRYLIKTRGQQVTLSCSPISGHRSVSWYQQTPGQGLQFLFEYFSETQRNKGNFPGRFSGRQFSNSRSEMNVSTLELGDSALYLCASSLGSGVGTEAFFGQGTRLTVV.

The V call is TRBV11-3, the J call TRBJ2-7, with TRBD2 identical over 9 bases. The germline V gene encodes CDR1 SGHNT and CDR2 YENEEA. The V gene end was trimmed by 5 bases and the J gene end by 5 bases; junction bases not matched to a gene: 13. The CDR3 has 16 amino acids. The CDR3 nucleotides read TGTGCCAGCAGCCGCACCCGGACTAGCGAAAGTAACGAGCAGTACTTC. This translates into CASSRTRTSESNEQYF.

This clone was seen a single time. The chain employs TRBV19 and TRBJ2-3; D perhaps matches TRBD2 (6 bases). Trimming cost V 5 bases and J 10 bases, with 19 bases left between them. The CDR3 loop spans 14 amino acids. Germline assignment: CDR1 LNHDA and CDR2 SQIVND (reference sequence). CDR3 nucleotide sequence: TGTGCCAGTAGTCCGGGACTCCTGATCGGAGCGCAGTATTTT. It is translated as CASSPGLLIGAQYF.

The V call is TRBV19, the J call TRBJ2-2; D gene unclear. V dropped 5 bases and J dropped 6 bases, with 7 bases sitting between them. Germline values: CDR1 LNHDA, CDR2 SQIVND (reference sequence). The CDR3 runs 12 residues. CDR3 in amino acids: CASSSVAGELFF. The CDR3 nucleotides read TGTGCCAGTAGTTCGGTGGCCGGGGAGCTGTTTTTT. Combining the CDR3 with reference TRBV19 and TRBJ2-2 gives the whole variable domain DGGITQSPKYLFRKEGQNVTLSCEQNLNHDAMYWYRQDPGQGLRLIYYSQIVNDFQKGDIAEGYSVSREKKESFPLTVTSAQKNPTAFYLCASSSVAGELFFGEGSRLTVL.

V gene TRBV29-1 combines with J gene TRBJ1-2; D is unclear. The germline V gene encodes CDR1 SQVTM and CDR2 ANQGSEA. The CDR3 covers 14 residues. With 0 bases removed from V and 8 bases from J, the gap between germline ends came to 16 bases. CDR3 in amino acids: CSVEDLRGRNGYTF. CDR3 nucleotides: TGCAGCGTTGAAGATCTTCGCGGAAGGAACGGCTACACCTTC.

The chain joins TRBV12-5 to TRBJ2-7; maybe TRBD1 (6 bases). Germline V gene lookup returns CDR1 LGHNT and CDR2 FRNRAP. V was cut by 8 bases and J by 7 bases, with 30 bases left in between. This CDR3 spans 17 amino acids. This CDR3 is CASLPGHLATKRWEQYF. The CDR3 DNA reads TGTGCTAGTCTCCCGGGACACCTGGCGACAAAGAGGTGGGAGCAGTACTTC.

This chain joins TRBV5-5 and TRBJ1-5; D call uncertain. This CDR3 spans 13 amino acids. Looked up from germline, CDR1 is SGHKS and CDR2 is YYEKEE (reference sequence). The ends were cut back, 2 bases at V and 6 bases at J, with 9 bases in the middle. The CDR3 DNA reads TGTGCCAGCAGCTTTGCTCTCGGTCAGCCCCAGCATTTT. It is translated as CASSFALGQPQHF. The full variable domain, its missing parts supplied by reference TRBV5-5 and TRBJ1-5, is DAGVTQSPTHLIKTRGQQVTLRCSPISGHKSVSWYQQVLGQGPQFIFQYYEKEERGRGNFPDRFSARQFPNYSSELNVNALLLGDSALYLCASSFALGQPQHFGDGTRLSIL.

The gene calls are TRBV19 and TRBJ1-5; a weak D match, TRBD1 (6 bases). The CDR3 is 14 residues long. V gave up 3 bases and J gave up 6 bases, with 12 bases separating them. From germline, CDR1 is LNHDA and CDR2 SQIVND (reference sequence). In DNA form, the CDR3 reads TGTGCCAGTAGTATTCAGGGGAATGGTCAGCCCCAGCATTTT. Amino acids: CASSIQGNGQPQHF.

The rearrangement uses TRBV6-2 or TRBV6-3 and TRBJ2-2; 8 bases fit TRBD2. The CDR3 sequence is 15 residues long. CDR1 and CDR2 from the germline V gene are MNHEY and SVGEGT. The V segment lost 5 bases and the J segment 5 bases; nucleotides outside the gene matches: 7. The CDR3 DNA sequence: TGTGCCAGCAGTAGGGCAGCGGGAGTGACCGGGGAGCTGTTTTTT. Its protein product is CASSRAAGVTGELFF.

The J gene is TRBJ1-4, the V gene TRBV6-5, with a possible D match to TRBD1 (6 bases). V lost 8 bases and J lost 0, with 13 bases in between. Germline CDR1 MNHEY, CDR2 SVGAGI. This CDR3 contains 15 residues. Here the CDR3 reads CASSLQGTTNEKLFF. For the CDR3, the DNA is TGTGCCAGCTCACTTCAGGGGACAACTAATGAAAAACTGTTTTTT.

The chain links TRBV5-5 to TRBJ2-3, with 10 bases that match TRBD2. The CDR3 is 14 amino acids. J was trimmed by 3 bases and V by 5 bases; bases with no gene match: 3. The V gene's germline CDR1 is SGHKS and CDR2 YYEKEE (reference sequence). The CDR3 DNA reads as TGTGCCAGCAGTTTAGCGGGGGGAACAGATACGCAGTATTTT. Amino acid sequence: CASSLAGGTDTQYF.

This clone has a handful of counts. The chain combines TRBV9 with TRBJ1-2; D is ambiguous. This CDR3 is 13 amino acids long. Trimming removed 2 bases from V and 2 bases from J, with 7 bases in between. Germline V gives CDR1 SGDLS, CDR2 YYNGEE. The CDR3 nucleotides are TGTGCCAGCAGCGTTTCGGGGAACTATGGCTACACCTTC. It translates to CASSVSGNYGYTF. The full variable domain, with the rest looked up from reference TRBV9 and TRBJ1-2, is DSGVTQTPKHLITATGQRVTLRCSPRSGDLSVYWYQQSLDQGLQFLIQYYNGEERAKGNILERFSAQQFPDLHSELNLSSLELGDSALYFCASSVSGNYGYTFGSGTRLTVV.

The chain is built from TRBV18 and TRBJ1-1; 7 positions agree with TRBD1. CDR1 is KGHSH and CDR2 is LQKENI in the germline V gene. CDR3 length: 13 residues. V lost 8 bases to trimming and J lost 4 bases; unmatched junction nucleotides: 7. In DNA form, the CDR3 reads TGTGCCAGCCTAACAGGGGCGGGCACTGAAGCTTTCTTT. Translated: CASLTGAGTEAFF.

The CDR3 sequence: CASSRAQGETQYF. The CDR3, as DNA: TGTGCCAGCAGCCGCGCACAGGGGGAGACCCAGTACTTC. The chain is built from TRBV7-8 and TRBJ2-5; 7 bases are shared with TRBD1. V gave up 5 bases and J gave up 5 bases; unmatched junction bases: 5. The CDR3 length is 13 residues. The germline CDR1 and CDR2 sequences are SGHVS and FQNEAQ.